The rows below give T cell receptor beta chains drawn from one sample of a study of control samples from healthy donors and cancer patients. The method was immunoSEQ multiplex PCR; TCRdb's version includes in-frame clones alone and lacks a portion of them. The sample yields over 150,000 clones, 96% seen once. Material: blood. All receptors come from a woman under 40 in good health. CDR3s include the opening cysteine and the closing phenylalanine or tryptophan. The D gene is left open where the match is weak. Size tells how often a clone was seen (once, few, many) or the class of an expanded clone, and some rows leave it out.

TRBV2	once	NA	TRBJ2-2	TGTGCCAGCACCCGGGACGGGGGAAACACCGGGGAGCTGTTTTTT	CASTRDGGNTGELFF
TRBV19	NA	TRBD1	TRBJ2-2	TGTGCCAGTAGGACAGGGTACACCGGGGAGCTGTTTTTT	CASRTGYTGELFF
TRBV5-1	NA	NA	TRBJ1-4	TGCGCCAGCAGCCTCGAGGGGTCAGCTAATGAAAAACTGTTTTTT	CASSLEGSANEKLFF
TRBV6-5	once	NA	TRBJ1-6	TGTGCCAGCAGGGCGGACAGATTTTATTCACCCCTCCACTTT	CASRADRFYSPLHF
TRBV24-1	NA	NA	TRBJ2-2	TGTGCCACCAGTGATCCTAGGGGGGGGAGCACCGGGGAGCTGTTTTTT	CATSDPRGGSTGELFF
TRBV2	NA	TRBD2	TRBJ2-1	TGTGCCAGCAGGAGGGGACTAGCGGGAGTTAATGAGCAGTTCTTC	CASRRGLAGVNEQFF
TRBV11-2	NA	TRBD2	TRBJ2-7	TGTGCCAGCAGCCCCGGACTAGCGGGGGGGCGACGTTACGAGCAGTACTTC	CASSPGLAGGRRYEQYF
TRBV9	NA	TRBD2	TRBJ2-2	TGTGCCAGCAGCGCAAGCGGGAGGGTGAACACCGGGGAGCTGTTTTTT	CASSASGRVNTGELFF
TRBV2	NA	TRBD1	TRBJ2-2	TGTGCCAGCAGTGATAGGACAGGGAGGACCGGGGAGCTGTTTTTT	CASSDRTGRTGELFF
TRBV2	NA	NA	TRBJ1-2	TGTGCCAAATTTATTTCAGGGTTTATCTCTGGCTACACCTTC	CAKFISGFISGYTF
TRBV9	NA	NA	TRBJ2-3	TGTGCCAGCAGCGTAGAACTGGGGTACACAGATACGCAGTATTTT	CASSVELGYTDTQYF
TRBV18	NA	NA	TRBJ2-1	TGTGCCAGCTCACCTGAACCCCGCACCTACAATGAGCAGTTCTTC	CASSPEPRTYNEQFF
TRBV7-6	NA	NA	TRBJ2-5	TGTGCCAGCAGCTTAGATCGGGAAGGCCCTCGGGAGACCCAGTACTTC	CASSLDREGPRETQYF
TRBV30	NA	TRBD1	TRBJ1-1	TGTGCCTGGAGCGTGACAGGGGCGTCCGGGACTGAAGCTTTCTTT	CAWSVTGASGTEAFF
TRBV25-1	NA	TRBD1	TRBJ2-3	TGTGCCAGCAGTGCCCTTGGGACAGATGGCACAGATACGCAGTATTTT	CASSALGTDGTDTQYF
TRBV11-2	NA	NA	TRBJ1-1	TGTGCCAGCAGCGGGCTCTTGGGATCAATGAACACTGAAGCTTTCTTT	CASSGLLGSMNTEAFF
TRBV28	NA	NA	TRBJ2-3	TGTGCCAGCAGCTCGCTAGCAGGGGAAGGCACAGATACGCAGTATTTT	CASSSLAGEGTDTQYF
TRBV2	NA	NA	TRBJ1-1	TGTGCCAGCTTCCCCCCATATGGCACGAACACTGAAGCTTTCTTT	CASFPPYGTNTEAFF
TRBV11-2	NA	NA	TRBJ1-2	TGTGCCAGCAGCTTAGGAACTGGGTACTCTGGGGACTATGGCTACACCTTC	CASSLGTGYSGDYGYTF
TRBV10-3	NA	NA	TRBJ2-2	TGTGCCATCAGAACCCCATACACCGGGGAGCTGTTTTTT	CAIRTPYTGELFF
TRBV18	NA	NA	TRBJ2-1	TGTGCCAGCTCACCACGTTCCGGGTTCTACAATGAGCAGTTCTTC	CASSPRSGFYNEQFF
TRBV28	NA	NA	TRBJ1-1	TGTGCCAGCAGTTTAGCTCAAGTCACTGAAGCTTTCTTT	CASSLAQVTEAFF
TRBV28	NA	TRBD1	TRBJ2-7	TGTGCCAGCAGTTTAAGAGATTTACAGGGGGTTTTGGACTCAACAATCTACGAGCAGTACTTC	CASSLRDLQGVLDSTIYEQYF
TRBV3-1/TRBV3-2	once	NA	TRBJ1-6	TGTGCCAGCAGCCGGTGGGGGCAGAAAGATAATTCACCCCTCCACTTT	CASSRWGQKDNSPLHF
TRBV6-6	NA	TRBD2	TRBJ2-7	TGTGCCAGCAGTTTTCCACCGGCTAGCGGGAGCTACGAGCAGTACTTC	CASSFPPASGSYEQYF
TRBV28	NA	NA	TRBJ1-1	TGTGCCAGCAGTTTATCCGAGGGGGGCACTGAAGCTTTCTTT	CASSLSEGGTEAFF
TRBV7-3	NA	TRBD2	TRBJ2-5	TGTGCCAGCAGCCCCAGACTAGCGGGAATAGAGACCCAGTACTTC	CASSPRLAGIETQYF
TRBV5-4	NA	TRBD2	TRBJ2-5	TGTGCCAGCAGCTCTAACTTAGCGGGGCTAGAGACCCAGTACTTC	CASSSNLAGLETQYF
TRBV25-1	NA	TRBD2	TRBJ2-3	TGTGCCAGCAGATCTAGCGGGAGCACAGATACGCAGTATTTT	CASRSSGSTDTQYF
TRBV7-2	NA	NA	TRBJ2-5	TGTGCCAGCAGCTATCTATTGGGGTACCAAGAGACCCAGTACTTC	CASSYLLGYQETQYF
TRBV19	NA	TRBD2	TRBJ2-3	TGTGCCAGTAGTACTGGACTAGCGCCCACAGATACGCAGTATTTT	CASSTGLAPTDTQYF
TRBV5-1	NA	TRBD1	TRBJ2-2	TGCGCCAGCAGCTTGGGTGGGACAGGACGCCCCGGGGAGCTGTTTTTT	CASSLGGTGRPGELFF
TRBV6-4	medium-sized	NA	TRBJ2-3	TGTGCCAGCAGTCCGGCGGACGGCACAGATACGCAGTATTTT	CASSPADGTDTQYF
TRBV6-1	NA	NA	TRBJ1-2	TGTGCCAGCAGTGAACAGCAGGGGAGCTATGGCTACACCTTC	CASSEQQGSYGYTF
TRBV5-1	NA	TRBD2	TRBJ2-1	TGCGCCAGCAGCTTGACCGCGGGGGGAGGGTACAATGAGCAGTTCTTC	CASSLTAGGGYNEQFF
TRBV3-1/TRBV3-2	NA	NA	TRBJ1-2	TGTGCCAGCAGCCATCGCCTTGGACCGCACTATGGCTACACCTTC	CASSHRLGPHYGYTF
TRBV19	NA	NA	TRBJ1-3	TGTGCCAGCCTCGGGACTGCCTCTGGAAACACCATATATTTT	CASLGTASGNTIYF